This TCR beta chain derives from a study of liver allograft versus peripheral blood T cells. Study-level information: The authors compared T cell receptor repertoires in transplanted livers with those in the peripheral blood of recipients. Points from the study as a whole: Reportedly, liver allograft T cell receptor repertoires differed from peripheral blood ones.

As to this clonotype: What it recognizes is unknown.

TCRdb processed the reads anew with MiXCR; each CDR3 protein has one entry. The sample lists approximately 6,600 distinct CDR3 sequences; roughly a sixth were seen once. Germline assignment: CDR1 SEHNR and CDR2 FQNEAQ (reference sequence). Trimming removed 2 bases from V and 0 bases from J, with 7 bases in between. The CDR3 has 14 amino acids. V usage is TRBV7-9 and J usage is TRBJ1-2; D gene unclear. The sequence was obtained from a human patient who had a liver transplant. The graft donor may account for some of the T cells. CDR3 nucleotide sequence: TGTGCCAGCAGCTTACCTACAGCTAACTATGGCTACACCTTC. Translation gives CASSLPTANYGYTF.